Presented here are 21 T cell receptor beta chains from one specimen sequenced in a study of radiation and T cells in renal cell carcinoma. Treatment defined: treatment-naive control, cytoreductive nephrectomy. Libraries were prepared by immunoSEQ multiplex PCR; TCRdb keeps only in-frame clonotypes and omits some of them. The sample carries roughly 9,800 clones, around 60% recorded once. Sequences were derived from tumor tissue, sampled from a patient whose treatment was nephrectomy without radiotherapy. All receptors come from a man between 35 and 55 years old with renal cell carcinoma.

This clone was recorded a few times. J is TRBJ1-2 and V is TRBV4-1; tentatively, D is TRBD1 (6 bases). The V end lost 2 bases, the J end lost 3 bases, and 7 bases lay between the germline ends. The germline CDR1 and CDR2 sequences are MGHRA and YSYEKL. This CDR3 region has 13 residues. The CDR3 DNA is TGCGCCAGCAGCCAACAGGGGTACTATGGCTACACCTTC. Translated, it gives CASSQQGYYGYTF.

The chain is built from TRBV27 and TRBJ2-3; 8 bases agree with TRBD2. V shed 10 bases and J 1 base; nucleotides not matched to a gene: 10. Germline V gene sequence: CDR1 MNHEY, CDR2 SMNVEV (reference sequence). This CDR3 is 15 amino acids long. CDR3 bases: TGTGCCACCTCATTAATTAGCGGGGGCACAGATACGCAGTATTTT. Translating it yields CATSLISGGTDTQYF.

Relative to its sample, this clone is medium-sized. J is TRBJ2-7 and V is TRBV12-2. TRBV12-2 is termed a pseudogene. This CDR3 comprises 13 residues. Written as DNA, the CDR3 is TGTGCAAGTCGCTTAGTCTCCTTCTACGAGCAGTACGTC. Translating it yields CASRLVSFYEQYV.

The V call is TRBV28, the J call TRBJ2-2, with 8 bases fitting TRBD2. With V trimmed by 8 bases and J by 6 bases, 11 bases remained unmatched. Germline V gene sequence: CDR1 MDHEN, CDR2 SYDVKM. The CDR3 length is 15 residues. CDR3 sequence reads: CASERSGSSSGELFF. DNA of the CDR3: TGTGCCAGCGAAAGGAGCGGGAGTAGCTCCGGGGAGCTGTTTTTT.

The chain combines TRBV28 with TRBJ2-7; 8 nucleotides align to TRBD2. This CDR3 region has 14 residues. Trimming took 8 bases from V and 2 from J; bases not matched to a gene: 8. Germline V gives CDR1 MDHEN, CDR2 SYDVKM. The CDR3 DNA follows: TGTGCCAGCGGGTCGAGCGGGGGCACCTACGAGCAGTACGTC. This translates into CASGSSGGTYEQYV.

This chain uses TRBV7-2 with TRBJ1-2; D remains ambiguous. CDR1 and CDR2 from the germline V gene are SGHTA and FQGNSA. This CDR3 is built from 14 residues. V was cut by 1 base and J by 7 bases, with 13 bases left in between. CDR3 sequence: CASSLVEGYGGYTF. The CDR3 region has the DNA TGTGCCAGCAGCTTAGTTGAAGGGTATGGTGGCTACACCTTC.

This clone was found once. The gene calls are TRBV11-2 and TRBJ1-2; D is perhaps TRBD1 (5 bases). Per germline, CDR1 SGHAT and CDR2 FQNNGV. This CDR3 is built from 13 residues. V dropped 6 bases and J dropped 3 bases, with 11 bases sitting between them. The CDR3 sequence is CASRPSGYYGYTF. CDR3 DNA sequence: TGTGCCAGCAGACCTTCAGGGTACTATGGCTACACCTTC.

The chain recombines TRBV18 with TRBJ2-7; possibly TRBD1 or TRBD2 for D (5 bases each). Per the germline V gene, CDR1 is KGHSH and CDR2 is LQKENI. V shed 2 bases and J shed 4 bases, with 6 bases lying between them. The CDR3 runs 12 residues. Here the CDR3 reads CASSPEGYEQYV. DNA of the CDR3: TGTGCCAGCTCACCAGAGGGGTACGAGCAGTACGTC.

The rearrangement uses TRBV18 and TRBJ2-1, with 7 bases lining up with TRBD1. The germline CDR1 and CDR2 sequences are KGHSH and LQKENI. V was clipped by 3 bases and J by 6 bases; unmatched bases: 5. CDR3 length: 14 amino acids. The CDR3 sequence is CASSPGQIRNEQFF. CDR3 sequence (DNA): TGTGCCAGCTCACCGGGACAGATCCGCAATGAGCAGTTCTTC.

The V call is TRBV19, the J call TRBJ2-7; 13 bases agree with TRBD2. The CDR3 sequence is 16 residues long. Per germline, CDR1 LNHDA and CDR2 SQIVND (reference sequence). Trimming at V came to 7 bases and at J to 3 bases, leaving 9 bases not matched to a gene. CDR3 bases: TGTGCCAGTACCAAACGGACTAGCGGGAGACGCTACGAGCAGTACGTC. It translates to CASTKRTSGRRYEQYV.

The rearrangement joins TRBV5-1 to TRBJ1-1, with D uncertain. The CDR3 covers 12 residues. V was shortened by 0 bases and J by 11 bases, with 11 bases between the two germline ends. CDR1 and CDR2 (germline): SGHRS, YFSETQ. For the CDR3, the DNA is TGCGCCAGCAGCTTGGTGGCGACGGAGGCTTTCTTT. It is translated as CASSLVATEAFF. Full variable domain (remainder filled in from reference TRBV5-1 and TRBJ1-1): KAGVTQTPRYLIKTRGQQVTLSCSPISGHRSVSWYQQTPGQGLQFLFEYFSETQRNKGNFPGRFSGRQFSNSRSEMNVSTLELGDSALYLCASSLVATEAFFGQGTRLTVV.

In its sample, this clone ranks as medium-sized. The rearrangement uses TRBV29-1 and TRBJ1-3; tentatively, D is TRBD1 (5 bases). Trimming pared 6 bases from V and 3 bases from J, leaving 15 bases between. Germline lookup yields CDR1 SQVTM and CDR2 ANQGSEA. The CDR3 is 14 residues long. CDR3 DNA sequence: TGCAGCGTCGCCGGGACCGCGGTTGGAAACACCATATATTTT. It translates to CSVAGTAVGNTIYF.

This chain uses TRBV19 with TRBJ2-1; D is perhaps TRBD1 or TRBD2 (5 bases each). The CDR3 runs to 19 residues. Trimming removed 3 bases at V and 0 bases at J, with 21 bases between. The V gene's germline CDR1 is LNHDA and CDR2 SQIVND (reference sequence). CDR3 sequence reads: CASSIRFRDPEDSYNEQFF. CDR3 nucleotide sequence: TGTGCCAGTAGTATCAGGTTCCGGGACCCCGAGGACTCCTACAATGAGCAGTTCTTC. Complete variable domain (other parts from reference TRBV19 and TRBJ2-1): DGGITQSPKYLFRKEGQNVTLSCEQNLNHDAMYWYRQDPGQGLRLIYYSQIVNDFQKGDIAEGYSVSREKKESFPLTVTSAQKNPTAFYLCASSIRFRDPEDSYNEQFFGPGTRLTVL.

CDR3 nucleotides: TGTGCCAGCAGCTTTTCGCCTCGGGACACCCGATTCTTC. Protein: CASSFSPRDTRFF. V usage is TRBV13 and J usage is TRBJ2-1; D perhaps matches TRBD1 (6 bases). The CDR3 loop spans 13 amino acids. V was pared by 3 bases and J by 16 bases, with 19 bases between. The germline gives CDR1 PRHDT, CDR2 FYEKMQ (reference sequence). Full variable domain (rest looked up from reference TRBV13 and TRBJ2-1): AAGVIQSPRHLIKEKRETATLKCYPIPRHDTVYWYQQGPGQDPQFLISFYEKMQSDKGSIPDRFSAQQFSDYHSELNMSSLELGDSALYFCASSFSPRDTRFFGPGTRLTVL.

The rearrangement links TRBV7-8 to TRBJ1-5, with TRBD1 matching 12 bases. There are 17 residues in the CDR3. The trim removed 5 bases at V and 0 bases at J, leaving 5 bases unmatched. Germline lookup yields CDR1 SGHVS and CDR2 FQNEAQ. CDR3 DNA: TGTGCCAGCAGCCCAGGGACAGGGGGCCATAGCAATCAGCCCCAGCATTTT. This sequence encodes CASSPGTGGHSNQPQHF.

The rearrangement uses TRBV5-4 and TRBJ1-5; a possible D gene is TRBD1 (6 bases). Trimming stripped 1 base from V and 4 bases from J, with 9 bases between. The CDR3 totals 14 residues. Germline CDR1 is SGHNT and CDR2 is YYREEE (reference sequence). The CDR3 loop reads CASSLRGHNQPQHF. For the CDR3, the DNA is TGTGCCAGCAGCTTGAGGGGACATAATCAGCCCCAGCATTTT.

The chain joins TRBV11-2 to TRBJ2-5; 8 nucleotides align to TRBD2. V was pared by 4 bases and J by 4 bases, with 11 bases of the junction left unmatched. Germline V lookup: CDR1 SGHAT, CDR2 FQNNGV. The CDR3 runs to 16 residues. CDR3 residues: CASSSTSGRSRETQYF. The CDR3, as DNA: TGTGCCAGCAGCTCCACTAGCGGCCGATCGCGAGAGACCCAGTACTTC. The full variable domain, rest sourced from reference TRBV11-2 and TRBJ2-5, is EAGVAQSPRYKIIEKRQSVAFWCNPISGHATLYWYQQILGQGPKLLIQFQNNGVVDDSQLPKDRFSAERLKGVDSTLKIQPAKLEDSAVYLCASSSTSGRSRETQYFGPGTRLLVL.

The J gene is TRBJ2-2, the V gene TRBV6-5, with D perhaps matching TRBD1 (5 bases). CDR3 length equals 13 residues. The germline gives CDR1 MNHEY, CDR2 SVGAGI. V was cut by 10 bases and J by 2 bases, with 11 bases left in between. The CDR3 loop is CATRRTNTGELFF. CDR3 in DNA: TGTGCCACCAGACGGACAAACACCGGGGAGCTGTTTTTT.

CDR3 sequence reads: CAISETDSYEQYF. DNA for the CDR3: TGTGCCATCAGTGAGACGGACTCCTACGAGCAGTACTTC. V gene TRBV10-3 combines with J gene TRBJ2-7, with no clear D. Germline V gene lookup returns CDR1 ENHRY and CDR2 SYGVKD. CDR3 length: 13 residues. V shed 2 bases and J shed 0 bases, with 5 bases lying between them.

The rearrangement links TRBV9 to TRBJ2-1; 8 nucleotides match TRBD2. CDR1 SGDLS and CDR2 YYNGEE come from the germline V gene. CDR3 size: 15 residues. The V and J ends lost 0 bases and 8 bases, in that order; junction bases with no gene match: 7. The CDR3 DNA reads TGTGCCAGCAGCGTAGCTGCCCGGGAGGGCTATGAGCAGTTCTTC. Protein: CASSVAAREGYEQFF. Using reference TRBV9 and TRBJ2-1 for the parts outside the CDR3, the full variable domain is DSGVTQTPKHLITATGQRVTLRCSPRSGDLSVYWYQQSLDQGLQFLIQYYNGEERAKGNILERFSAQQFPDLHSELNLSSLELGDSALYFCASSVAAREGYEQFFGPGTRLTVL.

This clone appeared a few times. The CDR3 sequence: CASRNRPYEQYF. CDR3 bases: TGTGCCAGCAGAAACCGTCCCTACGAGCAGTACTTC. The V gene is TRBV7-2, the J gene TRBJ2-7; D not certain. V gave up 6 bases and J gave up 2 bases, with 8 bases separating them. Germline loops: CDR1 SGHTA, CDR2 FQGNSA. The CDR3 consists of 12 residues.